This TCR beta chain is drawn from a study of blood T cell repertoires in COVID-19. At the level of the study: The samples span acute and convalescent COVID-19 from the United States, Italy and Spain. Sources were T cells, B-cell-depleted T cells, or PBMCs; the material itself was cDNA or gDNA.

The CDR3 is made up of 12 amino acids. V was trimmed by 5 bases and J by 4 bases, leaving 8 bases between them. CDR1 is LNHDA, CDR2 SQIVND, per germline (reference sequence). The count of this clone is one. Measured with immunoSEQ multiplex PCR; TCRdb has only the in-frame clones, and not every one. Of over 120,000 clones listed, around 81% are singletons. The sequenced material came from peripheral blood. The V gene is TRBV19, the J gene TRBJ1-2; D unclear. The TCR was taken from a woman aged 55-69 years with acute or convalescent COVID-19. As DNA, the CDR3 is TGTGCCAGTAGTCCAGGCAGCTATGGCTACACCTTC. This translates into CASSPGSYGYTF. The full variable domain, with the rest looked up from reference TRBV19 and TRBJ1-2, is DGGITQSPKYLFRKEGQNVTLSCEQNLNHDAMYWYRQDPGQGLRLIYYSQIVNDFQKGDIAEGYSVSREKKESFPLTVTSAQKNPTAFYLCASSPGSYGYTFGSGTRLTVV.